The subject of this entry is one TCR beta chain. In its sample, this clone was seen a few times. Its antigen is currently not known. The junction does not match germline at one end; this may be a read error. This entry comes from a study of cytomegalovirus exposure and HLA in healthy donors listed by TCRdb under 2017. With regard to the full study: An earlier analysis of roughly 500 of the donors reported about 280 Gb of sequence data and 90 million to 120 million unique TCR beta sequences obtained from about 179 million T cells. An early release covering some 640 HLA-typed donors comprised about 290 gigabases of sequencing data and around 86 million unique TCR sequences. The genetic ancestry cluster associated with self-reported Caucasian donors included 81% of the roughly 390 genotyped donors. The study aimed to test whether cataloging public T cell receptors could reveal signatures of past pathogen exposure. The study profiled the T cell repertoires of hundreds of subjects by immunosequencing and related them to cytomegalovirus serostatus. In addition to the first cohort of approximately 670 subjects, a separate validation cohort of 120 different subjects was used. High-throughput TCR immunosequencing, statistical association of individual TCRs with disease status, and machine learning were combined to predict cytomegalovirus infection status. To study patterns of TCR occurrence, a later analysis re-analyzed previously published TCR beta repertoires from just over 650 donors and added high-resolution HLA genotyping. Rather than drawing on any new phenotypic data, the later analysis identified candidate immune exposures from TCR beta sequences and the way those sequences occurred across donors. In an earlier analysis of a few hundred of the donors, high-throughput TCR beta sequencing was used to judge whether each TCR beta V gene segment behaved as functional or pseudogenic. Donor age, sex, ethnicity and CMV serostatus were compiled alongside the repertoire data. A later genetic analysis used genome-wide SNP genotypes for 398 of the 666 donors, treating that subset as a discovery cohort. All discovery cohort repertoires had been generated on a single sequencing platform. HLA typing included class I and class II loci at four-digit resolution. Typing coverage differed by locus: A, B, C, DRB1 and DQB1 were typed in roughly 620-640 donors, DQA1 in around 500, DPA1 in 606, and DPB1 in just under 490. A handful of DR-DQ haplotypes were handled as single units for association and clustering because linkage in the cohort was strong. Across around 400 genotyped donors of the cohort, an average of about 200,000 unique TCR beta nucleotide sequences per donor were sequenced, and around 19% of those sequences were non-productive. Findings and caveats that apply to the study as a whole: Approximately 16 rarely observed V segments, including chromosome 9 orphons, were excluded from the earlier analysis of a few hundred of the donors because counts were too low. In a later analysis, most CMV-associated TCR beta chains were found to appear HLA-restricted, with HLA associations seemingly driven largely by CMV exposure. When HLA alleles, especially DR and DQ, strongly co-occurred, attributing TCR associations to individual alleles was difficult. According to a later analysis, TCR association rates differed among HLA loci, with DRB1 alleles showing the most associated TCRs and HLA-C alleles showing the fewest. In vitro tests confirmed that a few of the cytomegalovirus-associated TCR beta chains recognize cytomegalovirus antigens. Compared with equally common non-associated chains, HLA-associated TCR beta chains in a later analysis were more clonally expanded and had lower generation probabilities. Immune exposure information for the cohort was limited to CMV serostatus. A later genetic analysis reported fewer N-insertions in productive TCRs among donors in an Asian-associated ancestry cluster than the roughly 700-donor mean. The cohort was sequenced for TCR beta chains only, and without alpha or paired-chain data the features that could be detected were limited. Correlated functional status among segregating V segments might be attributable to linkage disequilibrium, but an unknown experimental factor could not be ruled out. An earlier analysis of some 560 of the donors showed that most TCR beta V segments appeared in productive rearrangements either about 87% or about 30% of the time, which broadly matched IMGT annotations. The 87-base-pair reads could not distinguish some IMGT-functional V segments, including TRBV6-2 and TRBV6-3, so those segments were excluded. Most TCR sequences were seen in very few donors, while some public TCRs were found in many individuals. V-gene and J-gene trimming of TCR beta chains was associated with a missense DCLRE1C variant in a later genetic analysis, and the association was replicated in an independent cohort. The sequencing pipeline was judged likely to have produced a cluster of highly shared sequence variants as a technical artifact. Cytomegalovirus status was reported to be diagnosed by the classifier with high specificity and sensitivity in both the original and validation cohorts. The study gave a list of under 200 TCR beta chains associated with cytomegalovirus. Specific HLA alleles were associated with more than 15,000 TCR beta sequences at a false discovery rate of 0.05 in a later analysis. A further reported finding was that TCR beta sequences accurately predicted the HLA-A and HLA-B alleles for most subjects in the first cohort. The authors suggested that the approach could potentially be extended to other disease states and immunological phenotypes. Several of the top co-occurrence clusters appeared to be linked to parvovirus B19, influenza, CMV and Epstein-Barr virus, according to a later analysis. Presence/absence analyses assumed roughly uniform sequencing depth across donors, an assumption that may not hold. Because HLA typing was missing for some donors at each locus, association tests included only the typed subset.

In total, roughly 710 healthy bone marrow donors made up the cohort. All cohort members were sampled while nominally healthy, although unrecorded immune exposures were likely present. The donor tested CMV seropositive, placing the donor among the roughly 270 seropositive members of the cohort. Each donor provided a peripheral blood sample, and peripheral blood mononuclear cells were used for TCR beta sequencing. Genomic DNA was extracted from the blood cell samples with the Qiagen DNeasy Blood Extraction Kit. Via the germline V gene (reference sequence), CDR1 is SEHNR and CDR2 FQNEAQ. From cysteine to phenylalanine, the CDR3 is 14 amino acids long. Left in the record is the CDR3 DNA by itself, 42 bases read in frame from the first base. The library was built by means of the immunoSEQ multiplex PCR assay. For the multiplex PCR, a mixture combining 60 forward primers for TCR Vbeta segments and 13 reverse primers for TCR Jbeta segments was used. A multiplex PCR assay on genomic DNA amplified the CDR3 region of rearranged TCR beta genes. The Illumina HiSeq System was used to sequence the amplified TCR beta libraries as 87-base-pair reads. In the source study's methods: A later analysis counted approximately 74 million unique TCR beta chains across the 666 repertoires, and 9.5 million to 11 million of these chains were shared by at least two donors. Raw reads were error-corrected and collapsed into unique sequences by a nearest-neighbor algorithm in which closely related sequences were merged to remove PCR and sequencing errors. Alignment of CDR3 sequences to IMGT reference sequences was used to assign V, D and J gene segments. Each retained sequence needed at least a six-nucleotide match to both a V gene segment and a J gene segment. Rearrangements were classified as productive when the CDR3 lacked stop codons and remained in frame with V and J, and all other rearrangements were classified as non-productive. CDR3 was defined by IMGT convention, running from the second conserved V-encoded cysteine to the conserved J-encoded phenylalanine. The earlier analysis of about 620 of the donors excluded sequences that lacked an unambiguous match to a single V gene segment. In an earlier analysis of a few hundred of the donors, a V segment was called functional when productive rearrangements were above 56.7%, and segregating when the standard deviation between donors exceeded 5%. A statistical classification framework was built for diagnosing cytomegalovirus status from the catalog of TCR beta chain sequences. V and J gene assignment, in a later analysis, came from comparing TCR nucleotide sequences with IMGT/GENE-DB human TR gene sequences. In a later analysis, CDR3 sequences and most-parsimonious VDJ recombination scenarios were assigned using the TCRdist pipeline. A later analysis defined each TCR beta chain by its CDR3 amino acid sequence plus V-gene family, and excluded reads lacking a unique V-gene family. As a way to deal with suspected cross-contamination and a sequencing artifact, a later analysis dropped roughly 620 nucleotide sequences that were highly shared and had low generation probability. In a later analysis, a clonal expansion index was calculated for each public chain from normalized within-repertoire ranks of inferred template counts. In a later analysis, generation probabilities were computed using a VDJ recombination model fitted to out-of-frame rearrangements, and the results were checked against IGoR. In a later analysis, hypergeometric tests were used to score TCR-TCR, TCR-HLA and TCR-CMV co-occurrence, with a repertoire-size bias correction applied to TCR pairs. To estimate false discovery rates, a later analysis permuted the HLA or CMV assignments 20 times. In a later analysis, co-occurring TCRs were grouped using DBSCAN, with TCRdist sequence similarity added in when clustering inside HLA-allele-positive subsets. Repertoires with fewer than 30,000 or more than 120,000 public chains, plus five repertoires with anomalous nucleotide sharing, were excluded from co-occurrence clustering. TCRdb provides this immuneACCESS table in a form limited to in-frame rearrangements. Some clones are lacking; in checked studies, under half of them reflect an unresolved V gene, and why the rest are absent is not known. V and J calls and clone size are given by that table; D and trimming were obtained from the DNA. The sample table contains 120,000 to 150,000 clones; only one count was recorded for around 83% of them. The biggest ten clones account for around 4.1% of the sample.

Sequenced material: PBMCs. This sequence uses TRBV7-9 and TRBJ2-7; 10 central nucleotides agree with TRBD1. This sequence was found in a man aged 35 to 55 in good health and CMV-seropositive. The nucleotide sequence is given as TGTTCCAGCAGCCTTTTGGACAGGGGGGAAGAGCAGTACTTC. It codes for CSSSLLDRGEEQYF.